Ten or more counts support the clone carrying this T cell receptor beta chain. These data belong to a study of molecular identifiers for immune sequencing clone quantification. Every naive CD8 library was made from between roughly 19,000 and 1,000,000 sorted cells with 10%, 30% or 50% RNA. From the PCR reads, TCRdb called clonotypes with MiXCR, one entry per CDR3 protein. Here the sample spans fewer than 45,000 distinct CDR3 sequences, about a quarter being singletons. The TCR was taken from a human donor in good health. Some libraries in this study had Jurkat cell RNA spiked in. Sequencing was performed on naive CD8+ T cells from blood, with Jurkat cell RNA spiked in. This sample's subset: FACS-sorted CD8+CD4-CCR7+CD45RA+ naive T cells.

The CDR3, as DNA: TGTGCCAGCAGCTTGGGATTTGGCCTGTACCAAGAGACCCAGTACTTC. This translates into CASSLGFGLYQETQYF. This sequence joins TRBV5-6 and TRBJ2-5; D is undetermined. The V end lost 0 bases, the J end lost 0 bases, and 12 bases lay between the germline ends. Germline assignment: CDR1 SGHDT and CDR2 YYEEEE. This CDR3 spans 16 amino acids.